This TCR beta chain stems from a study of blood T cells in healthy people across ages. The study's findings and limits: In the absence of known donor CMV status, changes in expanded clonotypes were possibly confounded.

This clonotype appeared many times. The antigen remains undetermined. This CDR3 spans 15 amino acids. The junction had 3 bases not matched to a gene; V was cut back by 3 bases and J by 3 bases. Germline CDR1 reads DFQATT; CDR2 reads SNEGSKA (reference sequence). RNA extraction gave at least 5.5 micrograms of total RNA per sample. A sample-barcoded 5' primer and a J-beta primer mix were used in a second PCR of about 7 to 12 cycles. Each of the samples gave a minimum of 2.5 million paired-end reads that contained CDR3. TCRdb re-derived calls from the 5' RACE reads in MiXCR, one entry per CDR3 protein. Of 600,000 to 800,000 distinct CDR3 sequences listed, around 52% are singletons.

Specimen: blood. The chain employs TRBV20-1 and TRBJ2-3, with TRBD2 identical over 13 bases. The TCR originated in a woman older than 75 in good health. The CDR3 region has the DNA TGCAGTGCTAGTACTAGCGGGGGGGGGACAGATACGCAGTATTTT. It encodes CSASTSGGGTDTQYF.